This entry lists 7 T cell receptor beta chains sequenced from one sample in a study of OX40 agonist ivuxolimab in advanced cancers. TCRdb's copy holds only in-frame clones and misses some; the assay was immunoSEQ multiplex PCR. The sample has 40,000 to 60,000 clones, approximately 81% seen once; the top ten hold over 5%. Sequencing used CD4+ or CD8+ T cells sorted from blood, obtained in a trial of the OX40 agonist ivuxolimab. These TCRs come from an adult with an advanced solid tumor such as melanoma, head and neck, liver or kidney cancer.

This sequence joins TRBV27 and TRBJ2-4; 7 bases agree with TRBD1. V dropped 2 bases and J dropped 7; count of bases not matched to a gene: 2. The length of the CDR3 is 13 residues. Germline values: CDR1 MNHEY, CDR2 SMNVEV (reference sequence). The CDR3 reads CASSLDRVNIQYF. DNA of the CDR3: TGTGCCAGCAGTTTAGACAGGGTGAACATTCAGTACTTC.

The rearrangement joins TRBV7-8 to TRBJ2-5; D is uncertain. Germline-derived CDR1 and CDR2 are SGHVS and FQNEAQ. With 5 bases removed from V and 2 bases from J, the gap between germline ends came to 12 bases. The CDR3 covers 14 residues. The CDR3 DNA follows: TGTGCCAGCAGCCCCCTTATGGCGCAAGAGACCCAGTACTTC. Encoded protein: CASSPLMAQETQYF. The variable domain in full, completed from reference TRBV7-8 and TRBJ2-5, reads GAGVSQSPRYKVAKRGQDVALRCDPISGHVSLFWYQQALGQGPEFLTYFQNEAQLDKSGLPSDRFFAERPEGSVSTLKIQRTQQEDSAVYLCASSPLMAQETQYFGPGTRLLVL.

The chain combines TRBV7-6 with TRBJ1-2, with 8 bases lining up with TRBD1. This CDR3 comprises 14 residues. Germline V CDR1 and CDR2: SGHVS, FNYEAQ. Trimming removed 5 bases from V and 7 bases from J; junction bases left unmatched: 9. CDR3 sequence: CASSPLDRASGYTF. In DNA form, the CDR3 reads TGTGCCAGCAGCCCGCTGGACAGGGCTTCTGGCTACACCTTC.

V gene TRBV11-3 combines with J gene TRBJ2-2; 16 bases match TRBD2. Germline V gene lookup returns CDR1 SGHNT and CDR2 YENEEA. This CDR3 has 17 amino acids. V trimming: 5 bases; J trimming: 6 bases; junction bases outside the gene matches: 6. The CDR3 bases are TGTGCCAGCAGCATGGGACTAGCGGGGGGGCCGGCCGGGGAGCTGTTTTTT. Amino acids: CASSMGLAGGPAGELFF.

This clone was recorded a few times. The V and J genes are TRBV19 and TRBJ1-5; D may be TRBD1 (5 bases). CDR1 and CDR2 from the germline V gene are LNHDA and SQIVND (reference sequence). V lost 7 bases to trimming and J lost 2 bases, with 9 bases between them. CDR3 length: 13 residues. The CDR3 loop is CASKGLGNQPQHF. CDR3 DNA: TGTGCCAGTAAGGGACTCGGCAATCAGCCCCAGCATTTT.

V usage is TRBV29-1 and J usage is TRBJ2-4; no definite D call. The CDR3 loop spans 11 amino acids. Per the germline V gene, CDR1 is SQVTM and CDR2 is ANQGSEA. Trimming removed 0 bases from V and 7 bases from J, with 4 bases in between. This chain's CDR3 is CSVEDQNIQYF. The CDR3 nucleotides are TGCAGCGTTGAAGATCAGAACATTCAGTACTTC.

The chain recombines TRBV9 with TRBJ2-5, with D possibly matching TRBD1 (5 bases). The germline V gene encodes CDR1 SGDLS and CDR2 YYNGEE. CDR3 length equals 14 residues. Trimming took 2 bases from V and 4 from J, leaving 12 bases between them. The CDR3 bases are TGTGCCAGCAGCGTCGGGTGGGGCTCAGAGACCCAGTACTTC. Its protein product is CASSVGWGSETQYF.